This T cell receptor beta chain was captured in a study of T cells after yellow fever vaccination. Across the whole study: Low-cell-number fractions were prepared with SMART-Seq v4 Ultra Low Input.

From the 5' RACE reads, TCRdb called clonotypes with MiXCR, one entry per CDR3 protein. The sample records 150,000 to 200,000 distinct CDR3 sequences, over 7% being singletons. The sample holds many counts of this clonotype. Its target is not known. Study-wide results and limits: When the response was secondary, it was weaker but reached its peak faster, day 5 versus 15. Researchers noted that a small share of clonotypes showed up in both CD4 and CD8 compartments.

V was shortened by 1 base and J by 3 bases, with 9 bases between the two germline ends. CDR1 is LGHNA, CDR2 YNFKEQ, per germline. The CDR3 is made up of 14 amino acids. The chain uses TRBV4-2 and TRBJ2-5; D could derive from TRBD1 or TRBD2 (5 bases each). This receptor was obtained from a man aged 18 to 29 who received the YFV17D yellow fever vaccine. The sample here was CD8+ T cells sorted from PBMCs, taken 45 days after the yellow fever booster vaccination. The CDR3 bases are TGTGCCAGCAGCCAAGGACGAGGGGAAGAGACCCAGTACTTC. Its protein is CASSQGRGEETQYF.